This is a list of T cell receptor beta chains from one sample in a study of Ad26.COV2.S vaccination and SARS-CoV-2 variants. Repertoires were generated with immunoSEQ multiplex PCR, while TCRdb's copy carries only in-frame clones and drops some. Here the sample spans around 370,000 clones, about 91% being singletons. Source: peripheral blood, taken after recovery from COVID-19. Source of these receptors: a human donor who had recovered from COVID-19. Both conserved end residues are part of each CDR3. The D gene is left open where the match is weak. Where a row states a size, it is once, few, many or the class of an expanded clone; other rows omit it.

V gene: TRBV27
clone size: -
D gene: -
J gene: TRBJ1-5
CDR3 DNA: TGTGCCAGCAAACTGCGGGGCGGGGACGGCAATCAGCCCCAGCATTTT
CDR3 protein: CASKLRGGDGNQPQHF

V gene: TRBV10-2
clone size: -
D gene: -
J gene: TRBJ1-5
CDR3 DNA: TGCGCCAGCGCGGATATACAGGGCAATCAGCCCCAGCATTTT
CDR3 protein: CASADIQGNQPQHF

V gene: TRBV24-1
clone size: -
D gene: TRBD1
J gene: TRBJ2-7
CDR3 DNA: TGTGCCACCAGCCACAGGGGGCGGATTTACGAGCAGTACTTC
CDR3 protein: CATSHRGRIYEQYF

V gene: TRBV27
clone size: -
D gene: -
J gene: TRBJ1-1
CDR3 DNA: TGTGCCAGCAGTTTAGAGTCTGGGGGGCGCGACACTGAAGCTTTCTTT
CDR3 protein: CASSLESGGRDTEAFF

V gene: TRBV4-1
clone size: -
D gene: TRBD1
J gene: TRBJ2-7
CDR3 DNA: TGCGCCAGCAGCCAAGGGGGGACAGACCCTATCTACGAGCAGTACTTC
CDR3 protein: CASSQGGTDPIYEQYF

V gene: TRBV5-8
clone size: -
D gene: -
J gene: TRBJ1-6
CDR3 DNA: TGTGCCAGCAGCTTGGGGTCGACAGATTCACCCCTCCACTTT
CDR3 protein: CASSLGSTDSPLHF

V gene: TRBV9
clone size: -
D gene: TRBD1
J gene: TRBJ2-6
CDR3 DNA: TGTGCCAGCAGTCCCCCACAGGGGGGGGCCAACGTCCTGACTTTC
CDR3 protein: CASSPPQGGANVLTF

V gene: TRBV19
clone size: -
D gene: -
J gene: TRBJ2-1
CDR3 DNA: TGTGCCAGTAGTATGGGGCGGCGGTACAATGAGCAGTTCTTC
CDR3 protein: CASSMGRRYNEQFF

V gene: TRBV21-1
clone size: -
D gene: -
J gene: TRBJ2-5
CDR3 DNA: TGTGCCAGCAGCGAGGACAGGCAGGCACAAGAGACCCAGTACTTC
CDR3 protein: CASSEDRQAQETQYF

V gene: TRBV5-6
clone size: -
D gene: -
J gene: TRBJ1-5
CDR3 DNA: TGTGCCAGCAGCTCCGAACAGCTTAATCAGCCCCAGCATTTT
CDR3 protein: CASSSEQLNQPQHF

V gene: TRBV10-3
clone size: -
D gene: -
J gene: TRBJ2-7
CDR3 DNA: TGTGCCATCAGACAGGGTTTTAATCGCTACGAGCAGTACTTC
CDR3 protein: CAIRQGFNRYEQYF

V gene: TRBV29-1
clone size: -
D gene: -
J gene: TRBJ1-2
CDR3 DNA: TGCAGCGTTGAGTGGGGGGACGACTATGGCTACACCTTC
CDR3 protein: CSVEWGDDYGYTF

V gene: TRBV6-4
clone size: many
D gene: TRBD1
J gene: TRBJ1-2
CDR3 DNA: TGTGCCAGCAGCCGGACAGGGGAGGATGGCTACACCTTC
CDR3 protein: CASSRTGEDGYTF

V gene: TRBV3-1/TRBV3-2
clone size: -
D gene: TRBD1
J gene: TRBJ2-7
CDR3 DNA: TGTGCCAGCAGCCTCTTCCCCGGACAGGGCCACGAGCAGTACTTC
CDR3 protein: CASSLFPGQGHEQYF